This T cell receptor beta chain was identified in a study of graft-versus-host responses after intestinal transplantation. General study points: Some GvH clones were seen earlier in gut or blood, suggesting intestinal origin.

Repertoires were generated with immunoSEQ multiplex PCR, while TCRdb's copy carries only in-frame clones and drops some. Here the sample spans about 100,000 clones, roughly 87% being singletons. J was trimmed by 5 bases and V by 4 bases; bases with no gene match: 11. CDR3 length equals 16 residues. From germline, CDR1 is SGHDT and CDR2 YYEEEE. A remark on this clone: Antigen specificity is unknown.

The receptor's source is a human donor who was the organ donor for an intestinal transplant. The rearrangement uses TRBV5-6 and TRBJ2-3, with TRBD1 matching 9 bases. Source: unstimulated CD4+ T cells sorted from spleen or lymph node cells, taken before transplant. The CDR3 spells CASSAELTGGEDTQYF. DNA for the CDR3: TGTGCCAGCAGCGCTGAGCTGACAGGGGGTGAAGATACGCAGTATTTT.